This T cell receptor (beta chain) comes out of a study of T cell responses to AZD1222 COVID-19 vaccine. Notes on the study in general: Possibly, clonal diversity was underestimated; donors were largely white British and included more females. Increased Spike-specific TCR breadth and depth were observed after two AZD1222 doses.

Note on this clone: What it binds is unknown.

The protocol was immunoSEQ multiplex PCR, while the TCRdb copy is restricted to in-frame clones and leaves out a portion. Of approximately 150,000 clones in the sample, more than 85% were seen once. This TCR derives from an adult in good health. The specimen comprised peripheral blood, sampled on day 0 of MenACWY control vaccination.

The CDR3 DNA reads TGCGCCAGCAGCTTGACAGGACCGGGATACAATGAGCAGTTCTTC. It is translated as CASSLTGPGYNEQFF. The chain employs TRBV5-1 and TRBJ2-1, with D perhaps matching TRBD1 or TRBD2 (5 bases each). The CDR3 runs to 15 residues. Germline CDR1 reads SGHRS; CDR2 reads YFSETQ. Trimming cost V 1 base and J 4 bases, with 12 bases left between them.